What follows describes a single T cell receptor beta chain. The antigen is not known. This specimen belongs to a study of T cell responses to AZD1222 COVID-19 vaccine. Generated by immunoSEQ multiplex PCR, the TCRdb table keeps only in-frame clones and is missing some. Among about 100,000 clones, 75% to 95% were seen once, and the ten largest hold roughly 6%. Study-wide findings and caveats: Rises in breadth and depth of Spike-specific TCRs came after two AZD1222 doses. Nearly half of unique spike-specific TCRs reportedly avoided B.1.351 and B.1.1.7 mutated regions.

V lost 3 bases and J lost 2, with 8 bases in between. This CDR3 is built from 13 residues. Germline V gene data show CDR1 as SGHKS and CDR2 as YYEKEE (reference sequence). The TCR comes from an adult who received the AZD1222 COVID-19 vaccine. The chain uses TRBV5-5 and TRBJ1-1; D unresolved. This material consisted of peripheral blood, taken 28 days after the second AZD1222 dose. In DNA, the CDR3 is TGTGCCAGCAGCTCGGATCTTAACACTGAAGCTTTCTTT. Translating gives CASSSDLNTEAFF.